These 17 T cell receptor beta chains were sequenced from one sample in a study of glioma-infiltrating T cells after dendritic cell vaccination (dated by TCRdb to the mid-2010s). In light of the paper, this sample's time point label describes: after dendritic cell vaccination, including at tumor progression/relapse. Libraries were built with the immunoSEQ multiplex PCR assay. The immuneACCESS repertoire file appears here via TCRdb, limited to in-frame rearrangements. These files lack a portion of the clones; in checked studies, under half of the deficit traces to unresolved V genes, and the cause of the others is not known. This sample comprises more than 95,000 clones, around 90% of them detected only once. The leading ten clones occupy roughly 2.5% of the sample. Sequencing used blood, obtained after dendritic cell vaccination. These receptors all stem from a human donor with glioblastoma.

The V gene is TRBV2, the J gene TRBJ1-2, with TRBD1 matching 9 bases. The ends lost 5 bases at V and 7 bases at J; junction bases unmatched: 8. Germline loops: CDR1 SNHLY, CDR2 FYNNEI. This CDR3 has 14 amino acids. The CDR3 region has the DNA TGTGCCAGCAGTTCAGGGACAGGGAATATTGGCTACACCTTC. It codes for CASSSGTGNIGYTF.

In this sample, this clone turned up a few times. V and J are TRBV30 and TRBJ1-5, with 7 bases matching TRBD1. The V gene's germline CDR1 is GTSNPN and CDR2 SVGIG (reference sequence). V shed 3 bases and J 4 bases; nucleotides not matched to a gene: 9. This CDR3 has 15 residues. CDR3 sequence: CAWRLPGQPNQPQHF. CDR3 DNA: TGTGCCTGGAGATTACCGGGACAGCCTAATCAGCCCCAGCATTTT.

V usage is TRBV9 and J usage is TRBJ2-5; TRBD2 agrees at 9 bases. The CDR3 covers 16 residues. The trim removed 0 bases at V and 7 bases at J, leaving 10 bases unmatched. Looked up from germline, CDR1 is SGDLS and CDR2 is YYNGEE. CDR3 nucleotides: TGTGCCAGCAGCGTAGGAAATAGCGGGGGATTGGCGACCCAGTACTTC. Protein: CASSVGNSGGLATQYF.

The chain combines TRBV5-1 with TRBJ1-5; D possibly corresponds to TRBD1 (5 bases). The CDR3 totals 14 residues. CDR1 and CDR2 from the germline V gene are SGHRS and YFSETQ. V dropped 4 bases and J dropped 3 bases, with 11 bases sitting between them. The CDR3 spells CASSRDSYNQPQHF. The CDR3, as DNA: TGCGCCAGCAGCCGGGACTCGTACAATCAGCCCCAGCATTTT.

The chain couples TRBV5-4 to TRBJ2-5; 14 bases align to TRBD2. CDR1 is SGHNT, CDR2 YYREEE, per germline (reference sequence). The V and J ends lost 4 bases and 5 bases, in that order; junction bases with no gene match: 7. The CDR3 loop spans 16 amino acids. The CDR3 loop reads CASSPGTSGSPETQYF. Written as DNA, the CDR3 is TGTGCCAGCAGCCCCGGGACTAGCGGGAGCCCCGAGACCCAGTACTTC.

CDR3 sequence: CASSLAGGMNTEAFF. CDR3 nucleotides: TGCGCCAGCAGCTTGGCGGGGGGGATGAACACTGAAGCTTTCTTT. The V call is TRBV5-1, the J call TRBJ1-1, with D perhaps TRBD1 (5 bases). CDR3 length: 15 amino acids. V dropped 0 bases and J dropped 0 bases, with 9 bases sitting between them. CDR1 is SGHRS and CDR2 is YFSETQ in the germline V gene.

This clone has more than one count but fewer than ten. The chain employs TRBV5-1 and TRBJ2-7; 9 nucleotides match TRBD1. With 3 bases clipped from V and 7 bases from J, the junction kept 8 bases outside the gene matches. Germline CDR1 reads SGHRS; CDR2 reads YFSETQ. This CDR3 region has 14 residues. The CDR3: CASSSGQGHEEQYF. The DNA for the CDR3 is TGCGCCAGCAGCTCGGGACAGGGTCATGAAGAGCAGTACTTC.

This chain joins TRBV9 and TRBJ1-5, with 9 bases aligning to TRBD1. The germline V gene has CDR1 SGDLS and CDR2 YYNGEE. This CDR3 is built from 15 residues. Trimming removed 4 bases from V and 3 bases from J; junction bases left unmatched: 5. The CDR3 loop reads CASSLTGGHNQPQHF. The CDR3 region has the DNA TGTGCCAGCAGCCTAACAGGGGGCCACAATCAGCCCCAGCATTTT.

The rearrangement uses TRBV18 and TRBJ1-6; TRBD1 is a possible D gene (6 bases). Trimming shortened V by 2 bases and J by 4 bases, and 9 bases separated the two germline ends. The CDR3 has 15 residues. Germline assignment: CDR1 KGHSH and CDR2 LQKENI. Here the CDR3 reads CASSPTTGYNSPLHF. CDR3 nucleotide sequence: TGTGCCAGCTCACCAACTACAGGGTATAATTCACCCCTCCACTTT.

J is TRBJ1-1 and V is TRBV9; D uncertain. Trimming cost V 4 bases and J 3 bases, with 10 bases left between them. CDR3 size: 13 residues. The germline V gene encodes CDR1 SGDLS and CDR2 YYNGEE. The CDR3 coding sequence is TGTGCCAGCAGCAGAGGCCGGGACACTGAAGCTTTCTTT. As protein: CASSRGRDTEAFF. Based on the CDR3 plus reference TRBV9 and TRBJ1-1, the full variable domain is DSGVTQTPKHLITATGQRVTLRCSPRSGDLSVYWYQQSLDQGLQFLIQYYNGEERAKGNILERFSAQQFPDLHSELNLSSLELGDSALYFCASSRGRDTEAFFGQGTRLTVV.

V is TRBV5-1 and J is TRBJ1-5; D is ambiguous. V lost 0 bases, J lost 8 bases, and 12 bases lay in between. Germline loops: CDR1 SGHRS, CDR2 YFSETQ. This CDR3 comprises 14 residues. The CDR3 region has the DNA TGCGCCAGCAGCTTGGGGCCGCCAGGTGAGCCCCAGCATTTT. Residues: CASSLGPPGEPQHF.

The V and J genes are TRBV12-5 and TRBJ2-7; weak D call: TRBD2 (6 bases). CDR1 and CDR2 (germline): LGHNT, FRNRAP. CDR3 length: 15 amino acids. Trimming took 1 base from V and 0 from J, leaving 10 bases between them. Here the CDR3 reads CASGLDPTSSYEQYF. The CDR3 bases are TGTGCTAGTGGTTTGGACCCGACTAGCTCCTACGAGCAGTACTTC. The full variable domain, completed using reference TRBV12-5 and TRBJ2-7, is DARVTQTPRHKVTEMGQEVTMRCQPILGHNTVFWYRQTMMQGLELLAYFRNRAPLDDSGMPKDRFSAEMPDATLATLKIQPSEPRDSAVYFCASGLDPTSSYEQYFGPGTRLTVT.

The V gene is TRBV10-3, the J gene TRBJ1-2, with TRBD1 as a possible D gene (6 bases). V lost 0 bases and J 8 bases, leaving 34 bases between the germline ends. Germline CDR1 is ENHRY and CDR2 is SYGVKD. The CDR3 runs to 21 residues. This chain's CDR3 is CAISESLFPRFSGDAAFGYTF. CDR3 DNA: TGTGCCATCAGTGAGTCTTTGTTCCCCCGCTTCTCAGGGGATGCCGCCTTCGGCTACACCTTC.

CDR3 bases: TGTGCCAGCAGCGCGGGACTAACCAATGAGCAGTTCTTC. It is translated as CASSAGLTNEQFF. The chain links TRBV9 to TRBJ2-1; 7 bases match TRBD2. Germline loops: CDR1 SGDLS, CDR2 YYNGEE. The CDR3 is 13 residues long. The V gene end was trimmed by 3 bases and the J gene end by 6 bases; junction bases not matched to a gene: 3.

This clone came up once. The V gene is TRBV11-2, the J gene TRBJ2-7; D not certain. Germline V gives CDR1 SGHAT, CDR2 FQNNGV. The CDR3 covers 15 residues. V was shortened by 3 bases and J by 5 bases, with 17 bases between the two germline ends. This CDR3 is CASSLISPMANEQYF. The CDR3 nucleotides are TGTGCCAGCAGCTTGATCTCCCCCATGGCCAACGAGCAGTACTTC.

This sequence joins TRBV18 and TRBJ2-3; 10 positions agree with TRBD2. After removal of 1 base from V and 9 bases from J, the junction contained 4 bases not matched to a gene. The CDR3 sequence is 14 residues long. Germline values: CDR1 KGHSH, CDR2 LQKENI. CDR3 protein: CASSPRLAGDTQYF. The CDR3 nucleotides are TGTGCCAGCTCACCACGGCTAGCGGGAGACACGCAGTATTTT.

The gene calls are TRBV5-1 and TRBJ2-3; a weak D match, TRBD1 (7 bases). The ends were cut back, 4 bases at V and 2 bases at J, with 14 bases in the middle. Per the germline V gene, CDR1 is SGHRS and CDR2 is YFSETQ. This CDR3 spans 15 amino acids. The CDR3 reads CASSRRGQDTDTQYF. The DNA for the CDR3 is TGCGCCAGCAGCAGGAGGGGGCAGGACACAGATACGCAGTATTTT.